This T cell receptor beta chain stems from a study of blood T cell repertoires in COVID-19. Study in general: Acute and convalescent COVID-19 samples came from the United States, Italy and Spain. T cells, B-cell-depleted T cells, or PBMCs supplied cDNA or gDNA.

Using immunoSEQ multiplex PCR, the repertoire was profiled, and TCRdb retains in-frame clones only, with some absent. The table shows some 150,000 clones, with under 90% occurring only once. The germline V gene encodes CDR1 SGHRS and CDR2 YFSETQ. The ends were cut back, 4 bases at V and 1 base at J, with 15 bases in the middle. The CDR3 is 15 residues long. Sequenced sample: peripheral blood. The chain uses TRBV5-1 and TRBJ2-7; a weak D match, TRBD1 (6 bases). The receptor was derived from a human donor in a cohort sampled during active COVID-19. Here the CDR3 reads CASSILQGRSYEQYF. For the CDR3, the DNA is TGCGCCAGCAGCATTCTACAGGGTAGGTCCTACGAGCAGTACTTC.